These 20 T cell receptor beta chains were sequenced from one sample in a study of shared clonotypes between healthy human individuals. Clones were read by immunoSEQ multiplex PCR, and TCRdb kept only the in-frame ones, dropping some. The sample consists of hundreds of thousands of clones, around 76% of them appearing once. What was sequenced was PBMCs. Every receptor here comes from a woman aged 40 to 50 in good health. Some clones in this sample may be carry-over from other donors' samples.

The V gene is TRBV30, the J gene TRBJ2-5, with D unresolved. Trimming cost V 4 bases and J 4 bases, with 4 bases left between them. CDR1 GTSNPN and CDR2 SVGIG come from the germline V gene (reference sequence). The CDR3 sequence is 10 residues long. CDR3 protein: CAWTGETQYF. In DNA form, the CDR3 reads TGTGCCTGGACTGGAGAGACCCAGTACTTC.

V is TRBV10-3 and J is TRBJ2-7; 8 nucleotides agree with TRBD2. The CDR3 has 15 residues. With V trimmed by 1 base and J by 8 bases, 10 bases remained unmatched. Germline V lookup: CDR1 ENHRY, CDR2 SYGVKD. The CDR3 sequence: CAISEWGGRNNKQYF. CDR3 DNA sequence: TGTGCCATCAGTGAGTGGGGCGGGAGGAATAACAAGCAGTACTTC.

The J gene is TRBJ2-7, the V gene TRBV18, with 7 nucleotides matching TRBD1. Unmatched junction bases numbered 4, after V lost 1 base and J lost 4 bases. The CDR3 length is 14 residues. Germline V gene data show CDR1 as KGHSH and CDR2 as LQKENI. DNA for the CDR3: TGTGCCAGCTCACCACAGGGGGCGGAGTACGAGCAGTACTTC. Its translation is CASSPQGAEYEQYF.

The chain uses TRBV6-1 and TRBJ2-7; TRBD1 might be the D (6 bases). Germline V CDR1 and CDR2: MNHNS, SASEGT. The CDR3 has 14 amino acids. Trimming stripped 7 bases from V and 3 bases from J, with 16 bases between. The CDR3 sequence is CASNPSQGFYEQYF. CDR3 nucleotide sequence: TGTGCCAGCAATCCCTCACAGGGTTTCTACGAGCAGTACTTC.

The chain uses TRBV7-3 and TRBJ2-2; TRBD2 might be the D (6 bases). V was shortened by 1 base and J by 7 bases, with 13 bases between the two germline ends. The CDR3 spans 15 residues. From germline, CDR1 is SGHTA and CDR2 FQGTGA. In nucleotides, the CDR3 is TGTGCCAGCAGCTTAATGCCAGCGGGCTTCGGGGAGCTGTTTTTT. This sequence encodes CASSLMPAGFGELFF.

This clone has just a few counts. Lacking the conserved final phenylalanine or tryptophan, this CDR3 likely reflects a read error. The DNA is omitted, as the CDR3 cannot be located on it reliably, and the CDR3 follows TCRdb's listing. The J gene is TRBJ2-3, the V gene TRBV13. The CDR3 extends over 9 residues, inclusive of both ends. Germline values: CDR1 PRHDT, CDR2 FYEKMQ (reference sequence). This chain's CDR3 is CAGRTVGID.

This clone occurred once. Other DNA sequences in the sample encode the same CDR3. The CDR3 DNA reads TGTGCCAGCTCACCAGGGGGGTCGGAGACCCAGTACTTC. This encodes CASSPGGSETQYF. The chain joins TRBV18 to TRBJ2-5; possibly TRBD2 for D (6 bases). Between the trimmed V and J ends, which lost 2 bases and 5 bases, there was a span of 9 bases. CDR3 size: 13 residues. Looked up from germline, CDR1 is KGHSH and CDR2 is LQKENI.

The table lists this clone with a count of one. The chain is built from TRBV5-4 and TRBJ1-1, with a weak D call TRBD1 (6 bases). Looked up from germline, CDR1 is SGHNT and CDR2 is YYREEE (reference sequence). Deletions cut 0 bases from V and 5 bases from J, with 14 bases between. There are 15 residues in the CDR3. Here the CDR3 reads CASSLARGAGTEAFF. The CDR3 DNA is TGTGCCAGCAGCTTGGCCCGGGGGGCGGGTACTGAAGCTTTCTTT.

This chain uses TRBV7-9 with TRBJ2-6; D perhaps matches TRBD2 (6 bases). Germline CDR1 is SEHNR and CDR2 is FQNEAQ (reference sequence). The CDR3 contains 16 residues. V was shortened by 2 bases and J by 4 bases, with 12 bases between the two germline ends. The CDR3 reads CASSLPTGVGANVLTF. In nucleotides, the CDR3 is TGTGCCAGCAGCTTACCGACGGGGGTAGGGGCCAACGTCCTGACTTTC. Using reference TRBV7-9 and TRBJ2-6 for the parts outside the CDR3, the full variable domain is DTGVSQNPRHKITKRGQNVTFRCDPISEHNRLYWYRQTLGQGPEFLTYFQNEAQLEKSRLLSDRFSAERPKGSFSTLEIQRTEQGDSAMYLCASSLPTGVGANVLTFGAGSRLTVL.

This clone was observed once. The CDR3 coding sequence is TGCGCCAGCAGCTTGGAGTCACCCACACCCCACAATGAGCAGTTCTTC. It is translated as CASSLESPTPHNEQFF. The chain joins TRBV5-1 to TRBJ2-1; no clear D. The germline V and J ends were trimmed by 0 bases and 5 bases, with 15 bases remaining between them. The germline gives CDR1 SGHRS, CDR2 YFSETQ. This CDR3 has 16 amino acids.

This clone appeared a single time. The rearrangement joins TRBV4-2 to TRBJ2-1, with a possible D match to TRBD2 (6 bases). The CDR3 is 15 amino acids. V shed 4 bases and J shed 6 bases, with 16 bases lying between them. CDR1 LGHNA and CDR2 YNFKEQ come from the germline V gene. In nucleotides, the CDR3 is TGTGCCAGCAGCCGCCCGCAGACTAGGATCAATGAGCAGTTCTTC. Its translation: CASSRPQTRINEQFF.

The chain joins TRBV29-1 to TRBJ1-6; D unresolved. V was pared by 3 bases and J by 10 bases, with 4 bases between. The germline gives CDR1 SQVTM, CDR2 ANQGSEA. This CDR3 is built from 10 residues. CDR3 DNA: TGCAGCGTTGATGGGTCACCCCTCCACTTT. This sequence encodes CSVDGSPLHF.

The J gene is TRBJ1-1, the V gene TRBV11-3; D gene unclear. Trimming cost V 5 bases and J 7 bases, with 11 bases left between them. This CDR3 is built from 12 residues. In germline, CDR1 is SGHNT, CDR2 YENEEA. CDR3 DNA sequence: TGTGCCAGCAGCAAAAGCGGTAATGAAGCTTTCTTT. Its translation: CASSKSGNEAFF.

The CDR3 nucleotides are TGTGCCAGTAGCGGCGGGGACTACTACAATGAGCAGTTCTTC. It specifies CASSGGDYYNEQFF. This sequence joins TRBV19 and TRBJ2-1, with 7 nucleotides matching TRBD2. This CDR3 comprises 14 residues. In germline, CDR1 is LNHDA, CDR2 SQIVND (reference sequence). Trimming at V came to 6 bases and at J to 3 bases, leaving 5 bases not matched to a gene.

About this clone: A clone one base away is much larger, so this may be a read error. Distinct nucleotide sequences in the sample also encode this CDR3. The chain combines TRBV11-2 with TRBJ2-7; 7 bases line up with TRBD1. Germline CDR1 is SGHAT and CDR2 is FQNNGV. This CDR3 contains 15 residues. This CDR3 reads CASILDARGIDEQYF. CDR3 DNA sequence: TGTGCCAGCATCTTAGATGCCAGGGGGATCGACGAGCAGTACTTC.

About this clone itself: The sample has other DNA sequences that encode this CDR3 too. The chain is built from TRBV28 and TRBJ2-7; 10 nucleotides align to TRBD1. The germline V gene has CDR1 MDHEN and CDR2 SYDVKM. Trimming removed 6 bases from V and 2 bases from J; junction bases left unmatched: 4. The CDR3 sequence is 14 residues long. The DNA of the CDR3 is TGTGCCAGCAGAGGGACAGGGGTTACCTACGAGCAGTACTTC. Protein sequence: CASRGTGVTYEQYF.

The chain is built from TRBV29-1 and TRBJ2-7; D is possibly TRBD2 (6 bases). Germline V lookup: CDR1 SQVTM, CDR2 ANQGSEA. The CDR3 is 14 residues long. V lost 5 bases to trimming and J lost 0 bases, with 14 bases between them. The CDR3 coding sequence is TGCAGCGTTCAGGCCTCGGGGGTCTCCTACGAGCAGTACTTC. Its translation is CSVQASGVSYEQYF.

V is TRBV2 and J is TRBJ2-5, with a possible D match to TRBD1 (6 bases). Trimming pared 3 bases from V and 5 bases from J, leaving 10 bases between. The CDR3 runs to 13 residues. The germline CDR1 and CDR2 sequences are SNHLY and FYNNEI. The CDR3: CASSDLRGETQYF. The CDR3 nucleotides read TGTGCCAGCAGTGATTTGAGGGGGGAGACCCAGTACTTC.

The rearrangement links TRBV28 to TRBJ1-5, with no clear D. Germline assignment: CDR1 MDHEN and CDR2 SYDVKM. The CDR3 runs to 14 residues. V lost 9 bases, J lost 0 bases, and 12 bases lay in between. The CDR3 protein is CASLRRNSNQPQHF. CDR3 nucleotides: TGTGCCAGTCTCAGGCGAAATAGCAATCAGCCCCAGCATTTT.

This chain uses TRBV28 with TRBJ1-3; 9 bases map to TRBD1. The CDR3 covers 20 residues. Per germline, CDR1 MDHEN and CDR2 SYDVKM. After removal of 7 bases from V and 0 bases from J, the junction contained 19 bases not matched to a gene. DNA for the CDR3: TGTGCCAGCAACTTGCGACAGGGGGAAAATCGTTTAGGCTCTGGAAACACCATATATTTT. This codes for CASNLRQGENRLGSGNTIYF.